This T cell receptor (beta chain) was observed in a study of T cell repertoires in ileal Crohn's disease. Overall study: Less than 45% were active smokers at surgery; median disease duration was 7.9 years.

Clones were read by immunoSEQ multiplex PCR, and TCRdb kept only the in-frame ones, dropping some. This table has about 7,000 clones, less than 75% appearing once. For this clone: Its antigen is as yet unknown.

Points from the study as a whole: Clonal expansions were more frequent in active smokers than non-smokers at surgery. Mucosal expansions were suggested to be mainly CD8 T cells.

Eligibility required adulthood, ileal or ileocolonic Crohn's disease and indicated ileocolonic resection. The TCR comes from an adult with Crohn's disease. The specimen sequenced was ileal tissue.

CDR3 loop: CASSPWGQAATEAFF. DNA of the CDR3: TGTGCCAGCAGCCCCTGGGGACAGGCTGCCACTGAAGCTTTCTTT. The V and J genes are TRBV7-2 and TRBJ1-1; the match to TRBD1 covers 8 bases. Germline V gives CDR1 SGHTA, CDR2 FQGNSA. Germline trimming cut 5 bases from V and 4 bases from J; bases unmatched to any gene: 9. The CDR3 sequence is 15 residues long.